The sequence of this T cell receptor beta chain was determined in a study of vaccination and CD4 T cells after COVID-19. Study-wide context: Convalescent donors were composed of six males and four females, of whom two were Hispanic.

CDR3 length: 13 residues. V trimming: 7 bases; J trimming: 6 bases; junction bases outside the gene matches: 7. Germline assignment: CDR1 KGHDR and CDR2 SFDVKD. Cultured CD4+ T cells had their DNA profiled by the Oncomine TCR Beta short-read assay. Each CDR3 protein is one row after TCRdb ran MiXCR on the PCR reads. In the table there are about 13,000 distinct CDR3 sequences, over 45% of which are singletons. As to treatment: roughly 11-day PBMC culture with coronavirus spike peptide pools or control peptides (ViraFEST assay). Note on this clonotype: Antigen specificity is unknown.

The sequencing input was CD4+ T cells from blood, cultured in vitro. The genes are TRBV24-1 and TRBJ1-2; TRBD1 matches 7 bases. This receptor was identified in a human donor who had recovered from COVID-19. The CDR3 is CATSLTGTNGYTF. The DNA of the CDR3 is TGTGCCACCAGCCTGACAGGGACCAATGGCTACACCTTC.